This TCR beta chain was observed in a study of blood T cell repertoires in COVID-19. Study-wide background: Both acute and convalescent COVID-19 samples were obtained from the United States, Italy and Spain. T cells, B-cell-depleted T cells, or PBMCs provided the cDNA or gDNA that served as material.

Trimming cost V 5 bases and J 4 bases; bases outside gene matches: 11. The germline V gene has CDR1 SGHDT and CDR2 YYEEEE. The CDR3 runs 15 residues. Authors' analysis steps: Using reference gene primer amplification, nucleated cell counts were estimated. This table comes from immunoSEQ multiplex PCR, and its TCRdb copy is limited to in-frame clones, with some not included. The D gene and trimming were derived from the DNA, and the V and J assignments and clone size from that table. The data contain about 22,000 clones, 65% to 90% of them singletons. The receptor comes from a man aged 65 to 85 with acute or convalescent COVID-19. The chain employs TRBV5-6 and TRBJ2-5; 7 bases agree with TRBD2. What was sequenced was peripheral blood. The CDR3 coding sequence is TGTGCCAGCAGTTTTGGGTCAGGGAGGGGAGAGACCCAGTACTTC. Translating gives CASSFGSGRGETQYF. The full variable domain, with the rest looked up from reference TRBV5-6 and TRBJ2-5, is DAGVTQSPTHLIKTRGQQVTLRCSPKSGHDTVSWYQQALGQGPQFIFQYYEEEERQRGNFPDRFSGHQFPNYSSELNVNALLLGDSALYLCASSFGSGRGETQYFGPGTRLLVL.